Presented here are 13 T cell receptor beta chains from one specimen sequenced in a study of T-cell reconstitution after alpha-beta-depleted transplantation in children. Molecular barcoding with unique molecular identifiers was used for the TCRbeta library. TCRdb reprocessed the PCR reads with MiXCR, giving one entry per CDR3 protein. This table holds around 370,000 distinct CDR3 sequences, 10% found once. Source: PBMCs from the stem cell graft donor, taken from the stem cell graft. These receptors were taken from a human donor who donated a stem cell graft to a child with acute lymphoblastic leukemia.

The chain carries TRBV5-8 and TRBJ1-2; no clear D. Between the trimmed V and J ends, which lost 5 bases and 7 bases, there was a span of 30 bases. CDR1 SGHTS and CDR2 YDEGEE come from the germline V gene. CDR3 size: 18 residues. The DNA for the CDR3 is TGTGCCAGCAGGGAGTTTAGTATGGTCCGGATTGGGGAAGCTGGCTACACCTTC. This gives the protein CASREFSMVRIGEAGYTF.

The rearrangement joins TRBV3-1 to TRBJ1-1; D call uncertain. CDR1 is LGHDT and CDR2 is YNNKEL in the germline V gene (reference sequence). The V end lost 2 bases, the J end lost 9 bases, and 13 bases lay between the germline ends. The CDR3 loop spans 13 amino acids. The CDR3 DNA follows: TGTGCCAGCAGCCAATGGGATACAAGGAAAGCTTTCTTT. Its translation is CASSQWDTRKAFF.

The chain is built from TRBV7-2 and TRBJ2-4, with a tentative D call TRBD1 (6 bases). This CDR3 comprises 15 residues. Germline CDR1 and CDR2: SGHTA and FQGNSA. Trimming removed 5 bases from V and 7 bases from J, with 18 bases in between. CDR3 bases: TGTGCCAGCAGCCCTACCTACAGGGTTGAGAACATTCAGTACTTC. Translation: CASSPTYRVENIQYF.

This rearrangement joins TRBV6-2 or TRBV6-3 to TRBJ2-5; possibly TRBD1 for D (6 bases). V dropped 6 bases and J dropped 12 bases, with 14 bases sitting between them. The CDR3 is made up of 11 amino acids. From germline, CDR1 is MNHEY and CDR2 SVGEGT. CDR3 nucleotides: TGTGCCAGCAGCCAAGGACAGCGCGAGTACTTC. It is translated as CASSQGQREYF.

The chain uses TRBV6-2 or TRBV6-3 and TRBJ2-1; a weak D match, TRBD2 (7 bases). Germline V gene lookup returns CDR1 MNHEY and CDR2 SVGEGT. V gave up 0 bases and J gave up 4 bases, with 10 bases separating them. The CDR3 has 15 residues. The CDR3 loop is CASSYSGGPYNEQFF. The CDR3 DNA sequence: TGTGCCAGCAGTTACTCGGGGGGGCCGTACAATGAGCAGTTCTTC.

This chain connects TRBV28 to TRBJ2-3, with D uncertain. The CDR3 runs to 13 residues. V lost 6 bases and J lost 6, with 13 bases in between. CDR1 MDHEN and CDR2 SYDVKM come from the germline V gene. DNA of the CDR3: TGTGCCAGCAGGCCCCCTCGGCGCGATACGCAGTATTTT. It yields the protein CASRPPRRDTQYF. The full variable domain, with the rest looked up from reference TRBV28 and TRBJ2-3, is DVKVTQSSRYLVKRTGEKVFLECVQDMDHENMFWYRQDPGLGLRLIYFSYDVKMKEKGDIPEGYSVSREKKERFSLILESASTNQTSMYLCASRPPRRDTQYFGPGTRLTVL.

This clonotype has at least ten counts. This chain uses TRBV12-3 or TRBV12-4 with TRBJ1-1; the match to TRBD1 covers 7 bases. The CDR3 contains 15 residues. Trimming removed 6 bases from V and 4 bases from J; junction bases left unmatched: 11. CDR3 DNA: TGTGCCAGCAGCCTTTACACAGGGGCGAGCACTGAAGCTTTCTTT. Encoded protein: CASSLYTGASTEAFF.

This clonotype was seen a handful of times. The rearrangement links TRBV2 to TRBJ2-7; a possible D gene is TRBD2 (5 bases). The CDR3 consists of 12 residues. V was clipped by 6 bases and J by 5 bases, with 11 bases between them. CDR1 is SNHLY and CDR2 is FYNNEI in the germline V gene. The chain's CDR3 is CASRLVSHEQYF. The DNA for the CDR3 is TGTGCCAGCAGACTAGTAAGCCACGAGCAGTACTTC.

This clonotype showed up just a few times. The chain employs TRBV24-1 and TRBJ2-3; 7 bases match TRBD2. The J segment lost 1 base and the V segment lost 6 bases, leaving 9 bases of the junction unmatched. CDR1 and CDR2 (germline): KGHDR, SFDVKD. The CDR3 contains 16 residues. The CDR3 DNA is TGTGCCACCAGTTTCGGAAGCGGGATAGGCACAGATACGCAGTATTTT. Translated: CATSFGSGIGTDTQYF.

In this sample, this clonotype turned up a few times. The chain has TRBV20-1 and TRBJ2-5, with TRBD2 matching 7 bases. Germline V gene data show CDR1 as DFQATT and CDR2 as SNEGSKA (reference sequence). This CDR3 comprises 14 residues. CDR3 loop: CSPAGETSSETQYF. The DNA for the CDR3 is TGCAGCCCTGCTGGGGAGACTAGCTCGGAGACCCAGTACTTC.

This clonotype has just a few counts. The V gene is TRBV27, the J gene TRBJ2-3, with D unresolved. The V and J ends lost 2 bases and 6 bases respectively, with 9 bases between them. Germline V gene data show CDR1 as MNHEY and CDR2 as SMNVEV (reference sequence). The CDR3 runs to 13 residues. The CDR3 loop is CASSLPGRDTQYF. CDR3 in DNA: TGTGCCAGCAGTTTACCGGGCCGGGATACGCAGTATTTT.

This clonotype has only a few counts. The J gene is TRBJ2-3, the V gene TRBV12-3 or TRBV12-4, with unresolved D. The germline V and J ends were trimmed by 3 bases and 0 bases, with 10 bases remaining between them. This CDR3 region has 15 residues. In DNA, the CDR3 is TGTGCCAGCAGTTTTGATACGACTAGCACAGATACGCAGTATTTT. Translated: CASSFDTTSTDTQYF.

This chain connects TRBV15 to TRBJ2-6, with D unclear. The CDR3 contains 18 residues. Trimming removed 1 base from V and 0 bases from J, with 13 bases in between. CDR1 LNHNV and CDR2 YYDKDF come from the germline V gene (reference sequence). The CDR3 nucleotides read TGTGCCACCAGCAGAGCTCAGCGCTCCAGCTCTGGGGCCAACGTCCTGACTTTC. Residues: CATSRAQRSSSGANVLTF.